Below, 17 T cell receptor beta chains from the same sample are listed, as sequenced in a study of blood T cell repertoires in COVID-19 (dated by TCRdb to 2019 to 2021). The library was made by the immunoSEQ multiplex PCR assay. TCRdb stores this immuneACCESS table with in-frame sequences only. Part of the clones is absent; in the studies checked, under half of the shortfall reflects unresolved V genes, and no reason is known for the rest. Counted in this sample were more than 90,000 clones; over 80% of them appeared once. 0.7% to 1% of the sample goes to the ten largest clones. Material: peripheral blood. The receptor source for this set is a woman in her 70s with acute or convalescent COVID-19.

The chain couples TRBV10-3 to TRBJ1-3; TRBD1 agrees at 7 bases. After removal of 3 bases from V and 7 bases from J, the junction contained 6 bases not matched to a gene. Germline V gives CDR1 ENHRY, CDR2 SYGVKD. CDR3 length equals 14 residues. The CDR3 nucleotides are TGTGCCATCAGTGATGACAGGGAGGTCAACACCATATATTTT. Its translation is CAISDDREVNTIYF.

CDR3 region: CASMPQVHNSPLHF. CDR3 nucleotides: TGTGCCAGCATGCCCCAGGTTCATAATTCACCCCTCCACTTT. The genes are TRBV5-6 and TRBJ1-6; D call uncertain. Germline-derived CDR1 and CDR2 are SGHDT and YYEEEE. The CDR3 consists of 14 residues. The V gene lost 6 bases and the J gene lost 5 bases, with 12 bases spanning the gap.

The chain links TRBV19 to TRBJ1-2; tentative D call: TRBD1 (5 bases). The V gene lost 3 bases and the J gene lost 2 bases, with 10 bases spanning the gap. The CDR3 is 14 amino acids. Germline CDR1 reads LNHDA; CDR2 reads SQIVND (reference sequence). CDR3 loop: CASSILQANYGYTF. The CDR3 DNA reads TGTGCCAGTAGTATCCTACAGGCCAACTATGGCTACACCTTC.

V usage is TRBV6-5 and J usage is TRBJ2-4, with D possibly TRBD2 on 6 matching bases. V gave up 8 bases and J gave up 6 bases, with 14 bases separating them. This CDR3 comprises 13 residues. Germline assignment: CDR1 MNHEY and CDR2 SVGAGI. The CDR3 spells CASSESGRNIQYF. As DNA, the CDR3 is TGTGCCAGCTCTGAATCCGGGAGAAACATTCAGTACTTC.

The rearrangement uses TRBV15 and TRBJ2-7; TRBD1 matches at 9 bases. This CDR3 contains 16 residues. Trimming removed 1 base from V and 4 bases from J; junction bases left unmatched: 8. Per the germline V gene, CDR1 is LNHNV and CDR2 is YYDKDF (reference sequence). CDR3 in amino acids: CATSRGSGTGSYEQYF. The DNA of the CDR3 is TGTGCCACCAGCAGAGGCTCCGGGACAGGGTCTTACGAGCAGTACTTC.

The CDR3 region is CASSLNRGANSYNEQFF. The CDR3 DNA sequence: TGTGCCAGCAGCTTGAACAGGGGGGCTAACTCCTACAATGAGCAGTTCTTC. The chain combines TRBV7-8 with TRBJ2-1; 8 bases are shared with TRBD1. V shed 3 bases, J shed 0 bases, and the junction held 7 bases outside the gene matches. CDR3 length equals 17 residues. Germline assignment: CDR1 SGHVS and CDR2 FQNEAQ.

The rearrangement joins TRBV5-4 to TRBJ1-1; possibly TRBD1 for D (6 bases). This CDR3 spans 16 amino acids. CDR1 and CDR2 from the germline V gene are SGHNT and YYREEE (reference sequence). Trimming stripped 0 bases from V and 5 bases from J, with 17 bases between. CDR3 DNA sequence: TGTGCCAGCAGCTTGGCCGTGGCAGGGGTAGGGACTGAAGCTTTCTTT. As protein: CASSLAVAGVGTEAFF.

This sequence joins TRBV2 and TRBJ2-1; 10 bases map to TRBD2. After removal of 6 bases from V and 4 bases from J, the junction contained 3 bases not matched to a gene. The germline V gene has CDR1 SNHLY and CDR2 FYNNEI. The CDR3 covers 14 residues. The CDR3: CASSGTSVYNEQFF. In DNA form, the CDR3 reads TGTGCCAGCAGCGGGACTAGCGTTTACAATGAGCAGTTCTTC.

The CDR3 region has the DNA TGTGCCAGTAGTATAGACGGCGCGGGGGGGCAAGAGACCCAGTACTTC. Amino acids: CASSIDGAGGQETQYF. V and J are TRBV19 and TRBJ2-5; 9 bases fit TRBD2. There are 16 residues in the CDR3. Germline V gives CDR1 LNHDA, CDR2 SQIVND (reference sequence). Losses at the gene ends were 0 bases for V and 2 bases for J; bases not matched to a gene: 4.

The V call is TRBV5-8, the J call TRBJ2-1, with 9 bases that match TRBD2. Germline CDR1 is SGHTS and CDR2 is YDEGEE. V lost 8 bases, J lost 0 bases, and 18 bases stayed unmatched. The CDR3 extends over 19 amino acids. In DNA, the CDR3 is TGTGCCAGTCCGATGGCACCCGGCGGGGGGGGACTCTCCTACAATGAGCAGTTCTTC. Its protein is CASPMAPGGGGLSYNEQFF.

The chain links TRBV19 to TRBJ2-2; 10 nucleotides match TRBD2. This CDR3 spans 15 amino acids. Trimming at V came to 7 bases and at J to 4 bases, leaving 6 bases not matched to a gene. CDR1 and CDR2 from the germline V gene are LNHDA and SQIVND (reference sequence). CDR3 bases: TGTGCCAGTACGGGGCTAGCGGGAGCCACCGGGGAGCTGTTTTTT. This translates into CASTGLAGATGELFF.

This clone is a singleton in its sample. This chain uses TRBV7-9 with TRBJ1-2, with unresolved D. The CDR3 loop spans 15 amino acids. Germline V gene data show CDR1 as SEHNR and CDR2 as FQNEAQ (reference sequence). Trimming stripped 2 bases from V and 8 bases from J, with 18 bases between. CDR3: CASSLRAVGGEGYTF. DNA for the CDR3: TGTGCCAGCAGCTTACGGGCCGTGGGAGGTGAGGGCTACACCTTC.

This chain links TRBV5-1 with TRBJ1-3; the match to TRBD1 covers 8 bases. The CDR3 totals 14 residues. Germline V gene sequence: CDR1 SGHRS, CDR2 YFSETQ. Losses at the gene ends were 4 bases for V and 3 bases for J; bases not matched to a gene: 3. CDR3 DNA sequence: TGCGCCAGCAGCGAACAGGGGGGTGGAAACACCATATATTTT. It codes for CASSEQGGGNTIYF.

The V call is TRBV6-5, the J call TRBJ1-3; TRBD1 aligns across 7 bases. From germline, CDR1 is MNHEY and CDR2 SVGAGI. The CDR3 has 14 amino acids. The trim removed 6 bases at V and 2 bases at J, leaving 4 bases unmatched. DNA for the CDR3: TGTGCCAGCAGGCCAGGGGGAACTGGAAACACCATATATTTT. The encoded protein is CASRPGGTGNTIYF.

V is TRBV21-1 and J is TRBJ2-1; the table's D call, TRBD2, has no DNA check behind it. TRBV21-1 represents a pseudogene. The CDR3 has 18 amino acids. CDR3 amino acids: CASSKAQKRDNSYNEQFF. The CDR3 nucleotides are TGTGCCAGCAGCAAAGCTCAAAAGAGGGATAACTCCTACAATGAGCAGTTCTTC.

The rearrangement links TRBV6-2 or TRBV6-3 to TRBJ2-3; a weak D match, TRBD2 (6 bases). CDR3 length: 16 residues. Trimming removed 0 bases from V and 1 base from J, with 11 bases in between. Germline loops: CDR1 MNHEY, CDR2 SVGEGT. The CDR3 spells CASSYSSWEGTDTQYF. CDR3 in DNA: TGTGCCAGCAGTTACTCGTCGTGGGAGGGCACAGATACGCAGTATTTT.

The V and J genes are TRBV6-5 and TRBJ1-1; D possibly corresponds to TRBD1 (5 bases). This CDR3 comprises 12 residues. Germline lookup yields CDR1 MNHEY and CDR2 SVGAGI. Written as DNA, the CDR3 is TGTCCACAGAAGCAGCAGGACAACAAGGCTTTCTTT. Its protein is CPQKQQDNKAFF.